Each of the 5 T cell receptor beta chains below was sequenced from the same sample in a study of blood T cell repertoires in COVID-19. Using immunoSEQ multiplex PCR, the repertoire was profiled, and TCRdb retains in-frame clones only, with some absent. This table holds 85,000 to 120,000 clones, over 55% found once. Sequenced: peripheral blood. Receptor source: a human donor with acute or convalescent COVID-19. The donor label of this sample is uncertain.

J is TRBJ2-3 and V is TRBV10-2; TRBD2 matches 7 bases. The V and J ends lost 4 bases and 0 bases, in that order; junction bases with no gene match: 7. Germline CDR1 WSHSY, CDR2 SAAADI. CDR3 length: 16 amino acids. The CDR3 reads CASSGIGGFSTDTQYF. CDR3 coding DNA: TGCGCCAGCAGTGGGATCGGGGGGTTCAGCACAGATACGCAGTATTTT.

The chain has TRBV9 and TRBJ1-1; D is ambiguous. The V end lost 3 bases, the J end lost 0 bases, and 6 bases lay between the germline ends. Germline V gene lookup returns CDR1 SGDLS and CDR2 YYNGEE. This CDR3 has 13 residues. The CDR3 spells CASSAHMNTEAFF. The CDR3 nucleotides read TGTGCCAGCAGCGCCCACATGAACACTGAAGCTTTCTTT.

The V and J genes are TRBV10-3 and TRBJ1-6, with 10 bases that match TRBD1. Germline V gene lookup returns CDR1 ENHRY and CDR2 SYGVKD. There are 14 residues in the CDR3. Germline trimming cut 6 bases from V and 5 bases from J; bases unmatched to any gene: 1. The DNA for the CDR3 is TGTGCCATCAGCGGGACAGGGGATAATTCACCCCTCCACTTT. Protein sequence: CAISGTGDNSPLHF.

This chain connects TRBV19 to TRBJ1-1, with a possible D match to TRBD1 (5 bases). Germline assignment: CDR1 LNHDA and CDR2 SQIVND (reference sequence). The CDR3 has 13 residues. Trimming took 3 bases from V and 6 from J, leaving 11 bases between them. The CDR3 sequence is CASSIAGRAEAFF. The CDR3 nucleotides are TGTGCCAGTAGTATCGCAGGGAGGGCTGAAGCTTTCTTT.

The chain employs TRBV28 and TRBJ1-6, with a weak D call TRBD1 (5 bases). The CDR3 contains 15 residues. CDR1 MDHEN and CDR2 SYDVKM come from the germline V gene. Trimming removed 2 bases at V and 7 bases at J, with 12 bases between. As DNA, the CDR3 is TGTGCCAGCAGTTTAATTCCAGGGTCGAATTCACCCCTCCACTTT. Protein product: CASSLIPGSNSPLHF.